This note documents a single TCR delta chain sequence. The antigen it binds to is not known. The protein recorded in TCRdb matches a much larger clone and deviates from this DNA's translation at residue 7, suggesting a read error; the protein here is obtained by translating the DNA. Using SuperScript II, cDNA was generated through template-switch reverse transcription, with TRGC- and TRDC-specific primers combined in a single tube. The TRGC primer was designed so that it binds both the TRGC1 and the TRGC2 constant genes. The KAPA Real-Time Library Amplification Kit was used to amplify TRG and TRD, and AMPure XP beads were used for purification between steps. Index PCR with the Nextera XT Index Kit was used to add Illumina sequencing adapters. Sequencing of TRG and TRD amplicons was performed on an Illumina MiSeq with the V2 300 kit, and 150 bp paired-end reads were generated. Under the source paper's analysis protocol: Before any further analysis, FastQC version 0.11.8 was used to check read quality. Reads were aligned to GenBank TRG or TRD reference genes, and CDR3 sequences were built with MiXCR version 3.0.3. Default MiXCR settings were used, apart from assembling TRDD gene segments from 3 instead of 5 consecutive nucleotides. N additions, CDR3 length, J segment length and clonotype sharing between samples were all calculated using VDJtools version 1.2.1. Out-of-frame CDR3 sequences and those containing stop codons were excluded from analysis. To look for overlap, the infant repertoires were checked against previously published Vgamma9Vdelta2 repertoires from fetal, cord blood and adult blood. With CATT, TCRdb called clones again from the public reads; duplicate DNA rows were later joined. The V and J calls were not made by the authors but by TCRdb's processing. This sample lists a few hundred delta-chain clones; approximately 11% were detected once. The top ten clones comprise 45% to 65% of the sample.

Mothers of both infected and uninfected infants received the same treatment, using spiramycin and/or pyrimethamine plus sulfadiazine plus folinic acid. All infants, both infected and uninfected, were delivered at term after more than 37 weeks of gestation. Around 1 mL of blood was processed into PBMCs by Lymphoprep gradient centrifugation, then cryopreserved in liquid nitrogen and shipped to Belgium. Thawed PBMCs were labeled with Zombie NIR viability dye and stained with CD3, TCR gammadelta, Vgamma9 and Vdelta2 antibodies. Sorting of CD3+ TCRgammadelta+ T cells was performed on a FACSAria III, reaching a mean purity of roughly 98%. For each sample, RNA was extracted from about 11,000 sorted gammadelta T cells with the RNeasy Micro Kit. Each infant was born to a mother who had been enrolled with a primary T. gondii infection during pregnancy. Peripheral blood samples from the infants were taken at an outpatient microbiology and virology center in Pavia, Italy.

Measured from the cysteine to the phenylalanine, the CDR3 is 18 residues long. Left in the record is the CDR3 DNA by itself, 54 bases read in frame from the first base. In the germline V gene, CDR1 corresponds to TSWWSYY and CDR2 to QGS. The junction shows trimming of 3 bases on V and 0 bases on J, plus 20 bases between the germline ends. These data are taken from a study of Vγ9Vδ2 T cells in congenital toxoplasmosis (dated by TCRdb to 2020 to 2023). A note on the overall study: To diagnose congenital toxoplasmosis, IgG, IgM and IgA serology, Western blot and an in-house interferon-gamma release assay were used. Gamma and delta chain CDR3 repertoires of sorted blood gammadelta T cells were compared between congenitally T. gondii-infected and uninfected infants. Repertoires were sequenced from infants at 2 months after birth and at 1 year of age. TCR sequencing covered roughly five infected and under 13 uninfected infants at 2 months, plus 3 infected and 4 uninfected infants at 1 year. Broader findings and caveats from the paper: Both infected and uninfected infants showed a high prevalence of a public TRGV9 clonotype. Germline-encoded fetal-type TRDV2 CDR3 sequences seemed more prevalent in infected than uninfected roughly 2-month-old infants, suggesting an in utero expansion footprint. At 2 months, TRGV9 and TRDV2 CDR3s of infected infants appeared to carry fewer N additions than uninfected infants, especially TRDV2-TRDJ1 sequences. Two months was the earliest age with enough suitable sample material for TCR repertoire analysis, so newborn repertoires were not sequenced. Repertoire differences between infected and uninfected infants were less clearly seen at 1 year of age than at 2 months.

Material for sequencing was gamma-delta T cells from blood. Recombination linked TRDV1 to TRDJ1, and perhaps TRDD3 as D gene, on 6 matching bases. This sequence originates from a child under 10 years old born to a mother with Toxoplasma gondii infection during pregnancy, either congenitally infected or uninfected (not recorded which). The DNA reads as follows: TGTGCTCTTGGGGACCTCCATTCCCGGGGGGACAACACCGATAAACTCATCTTT. This yields the protein CALGDLHSRGDNTDKLIF.